One sample yielded the 23 T cell receptor beta chains listed below, sequenced in a study of shared clonotypes between healthy human individuals. This table comes from immunoSEQ multiplex PCR, and its TCRdb copy is limited to in-frame clones, with some not included. The sample records over a million clones, 78% being singletons. The sequencing sample was made of memory CD4+ T cells from PBMCs. The sample's subset: CD45RA-negative fraction. These receptors came from a man in his late teens or twenties in good health. Some clones in this sample may be carry-over from other donors' samples.

The chain couples TRBV29-1 to TRBJ2-3; perhaps TRBD2 as D (5 bases). The CDR3 consists of 13 residues. Germline V gene data show CDR1 as SQVTM and CDR2 as ANQGSEA. V lost 8 bases to trimming and J lost 1 base, with 13 bases between them. The CDR3 DNA reads TGCAGCCTCGGGGTGGCGGGCACAGATACGCAGTATTTT. Translating gives CSLGVAGTDTQYF.

This clone was observed many times. A much more abundant neighbour one base away suggests this may be a read error. Other DNA sequences from this sample encode an identical CDR3 as well. This chain joins TRBV28 and TRBJ2-7, with 9 nucleotides matching TRBD1. CDR1 is MDHEN, CDR2 SYDVKM, per germline. This CDR3 region has 13 residues. V lost 6 bases to trimming and J lost 1 base; unmatched junction nucleotides: 1. CDR3 nucleotides: TGTGCCAGCAGGGGACAGGGTTCCTACGAGCAGTACTTC. Its protein product is CASRGQGSYEQYF.

The chain joins TRBV12-5 to TRBJ2-1; 8 bases line up with TRBD1. Per the germline V gene, CDR1 is LGHNT and CDR2 is FRNRAP. J gave up 2 bases and V 0 bases, and 3 bases lay outside the gene matches. This CDR3 has 16 amino acids. Here the CDR3 reads CASGLVVTGAYNEQFF. The CDR3 DNA is TGTGCTAGTGGTTTGGTAGTGACAGGGGCCTACAATGAGCAGTTCTTC.

This clone was seen a handful of times. The chain employs TRBV9 and TRBJ2-5; 9 bases agree with TRBD1. CDR3 length: 14 residues. Germline values: CDR1 SGDLS, CDR2 YYNGEE. After removal of 4 bases from V and 5 bases from J, the junction contained 6 bases not matched to a gene. The CDR3 spells CASSLGTGYETQYF. The CDR3 DNA is TGTGCCAGCAGCTTAGGGACAGGGTATGAGACCCAGTACTTC. Using reference TRBV9 and TRBJ2-5 for the parts outside the CDR3, the full variable domain is DSGVTQTPKHLITATGQRVTLRCSPRSGDLSVYWYQQSLDQGLQFLIQYYNGEERAKGNILERFSAQQFPDLHSELNLSSLELGDSALYFCASSLGTGYETQYFGPGTRLLVL.

The chain couples TRBV5-4 to TRBJ2-7; the match to TRBD2 covers 11 bases. Germline lookup yields CDR1 SGHNT and CDR2 YYREEE (reference sequence). This CDR3 is 15 amino acids long. Unmatched junction bases numbered 5, after V lost 4 bases and J lost 2 bases. As DNA, the CDR3 is TGTGCCAGCAGCCGAAGACTAGCGGGGACCTACGAGCAGTACTTC. It is translated as CASSRRLAGTYEQYF.

This clone was recorded a few times. This chain connects TRBV27 to TRBJ2-7, with no clear D. The V end was cut by 4 bases, the J end by 6 bases, with 10 bases between. The CDR3 has 12 residues. Germline-derived CDR1 and CDR2 are MNHEY and SMNVEV (reference sequence). The DNA for the CDR3 is TGTGCCAGCAGTTCGGACCCCTCCGAGCAGTACTTC. Amino acids: CASSSDPSEQYF.

The genes are TRBV18 and TRBJ2-2, with unresolved D. Germline CDR1 reads KGHSH; CDR2 reads LQKENI. The CDR3 sequence is 17 residues long. Trimming cost V 2 bases and J 5 bases, with 18 bases left between them. The CDR3 nucleotides read TGTGCCAGCTCACCATCCAACCCTAGTGGGTCGACCGGGGAGCTGTTTTTT. It yields the protein CASSPSNPSGSTGELFF.

In this sample, this clone turned up a few times. CDR3 in amino acids: CASSTPYEQYF. The CDR3 nucleotides read TGTGCCAGCAGTACGCCCTACGAGCAGTACTTC. The chain links TRBV6-5 to TRBJ2-5; D unresolved. The DNA end is a closer match to TRBJ2-7, so the J assignment may be wrong. Germline CDR1 reads MNHEY; CDR2 reads SVGAGI. This CDR3 comprises 11 residues.

This chain uses TRBV2 with TRBJ1-2; D unclear. The CDR3 is 13 amino acids. Trimming took off 5 bases at V and 8 bases at J, with 15 bases between the two ends. Per germline, CDR1 SNHLY and CDR2 FYNNEI. The CDR3 loop reads CASSSTETGGYTF. For the CDR3, the DNA is TGTGCCAGCAGTTCGACGGAAACGGGGGGCTACACCTTC.

This chain links TRBV9 with TRBJ1-2; 7 bases are shared with TRBD1. The germline gives CDR1 SGDLS, CDR2 YYNGEE. CDR3 length: 19 amino acids. The V gene end was trimmed by 4 bases and the J gene end by 8 bases; junction bases not matched to a gene: 26. The CDR3 spells CASSTPGRGRASSYYGYTF. As DNA, the CDR3 is TGTGCCAGCAGCACCCCGGGAAGGGGGCGCGCGTCTTCGTATTACGGCTACACCTTC.

Regarding this clone: Additional DNA sequences in this sample encode the identical CDR3. The CDR3 spells CASSILQGTYGYTF. The CDR3 nucleotides are TGTGCCAGTAGTATTCTTCAGGGAACCTATGGCTACACCTTC. The rearrangement uses TRBV19 and TRBJ1-2; a weak D match, TRBD1 (5 bases). Per the germline V gene, CDR1 is LNHDA and CDR2 is SQIVND (reference sequence). Trimming took off 3 bases at V and 4 bases at J, with 12 bases between the two ends. CDR3 length: 14 amino acids.

The chain is built from TRBV6-5 and TRBJ1-2; a weak D match, TRBD1 (5 bases). The V and J ends lost 4 bases and 9 bases respectively, with 21 bases between them. The CDR3 has 15 residues. The V gene's germline CDR1 is MNHEY and CDR2 SVGAGI. The DNA of the CDR3 is TGTGCCAGCAGTTCCATACTCCGGGACTCCTTAAGCTACACCTTC. Its translation is CASSSILRDSLSYTF.

This CDR3 reads CAGIPRAGMNTDTQYF. The CDR3 nucleotides are TGTGCCGGCATTCCTCGGGCAGGGATGAACACAGATACGCAGTATTTT. V usage is TRBV30 and J usage is TRBJ2-3; D is possibly TRBD1 (5 bases). Trimming took 8 bases from V and 2 from J, leaving 23 bases between them. Germline values: CDR1 GTSNPN, CDR2 SVGIG (reference sequence). The CDR3 consists of 16 residues.

This clone was seen a few times. V is TRBV28 and J is TRBJ1-2, with D perhaps TRBD1 (5 bases). V shed 5 bases and J shed 2 bases, with 15 bases lying between them. The germline CDR1 and CDR2 sequences are MDHEN and SYDVKM. The CDR3 runs to 15 residues. CDR3 in DNA: TGTGCCAGCAGTCCCGGTAACAGGCCCAACTATGGCTACACCTTC. It translates to CASSPGNRPNYGYTF.

The genes are TRBV6-1 and TRBJ1-1; D ambiguous. The germline V gene encodes CDR1 MNHNS and CDR2 SASEGT. The CDR3 contains 11 residues. Trimming left V 8 bases short and J 1 base short, with 5 bases between. The CDR3 sequence: CASLKNTEAFF. The CDR3 DNA sequence: TGTGCCAGCCTTAAGAACACTGAAGCTTTCTTT.

This chain joins TRBV11-1 and TRBJ2-7; 10 nucleotides line up with TRBD2. The V gene's germline CDR1 is SGHAT and CDR2 FQDESV (reference sequence). The V gene end was trimmed by 5 bases and the J gene end by 5 bases; junction bases not matched to a gene: 12. CDR3 size: 16 residues. CDR3 region: CASSQSSGRAGHEQYF. CDR3 DNA sequence: TGTGCCAGCAGCCAGTCCAGCGGGAGGGCCGGCCACGAGCAGTACTTC.

This clone came up a few times. This sequence joins TRBV7-9 and TRBJ2-3, with a possible D match to TRBD2 (6 bases). The V end was cut by 0 bases, the J end by 3 bases, with 10 bases between. The CDR3 covers 15 residues. Germline assignment: CDR1 SEHNR and CDR2 FQNEAQ (reference sequence). CDR3 DNA sequence: TGTGCCAGCAGCTTAGCGGGAGGTTCAACAGATACGCAGTATTTT. It encodes CASSLAGGSTDTQYF.

This clone has a single count. CDR3 DNA: TGTGCCAGCACCGTATGGGGTTCTAACACTGAAGCTTTCTTT. Translated: CASTVWGSNTEAFF. The chain combines TRBV28 with TRBJ1-1, with no clear D. Trimming removed 7 bases at V and 2 bases at J, with 14 bases between. CDR3 size: 14 residues. Germline V gives CDR1 MDHEN, CDR2 SYDVKM.

V and J are TRBV7-3 and TRBJ2-1, with TRBD1 identical over 9 bases. This CDR3 contains 17 residues. V shed 5 bases and J 0 bases; nucleotides not matched to a gene: 8. In germline, CDR1 is SGHTA, CDR2 FQGTGA. In DNA, the CDR3 is TGTGCCAGCAGCCTAGGACAGGGGACGGGCTCCTACAATGAGCAGTTCTTC. Amino acid sequence: CASSLGQGTGSYNEQFF.

This CDR3 reads CASTRKGAGGETQYF. DNA of the CDR3: TGTGCCAGCACCAGGAAGGGCGCCGGGGGGGAGACCCAGTACTTC. V is TRBV11-2 and J is TRBJ2-5, with 7 nucleotides matching TRBD2. Losses at the gene ends were 7 bases for V and 5 bases for J; bases not matched to a gene: 13. The germline V gene has CDR1 SGHAT and CDR2 FQNNGV. This CDR3 has 15 amino acids.

The chain recombines TRBV6-1 with TRBJ1-1; TRBD1 might be the D (5 bases). CDR1 and CDR2 (germline): MNHNS, SASEGT. V shed 7 bases and J shed 4 bases, with 16 bases lying between them. There are 14 residues in the CDR3. The CDR3 is CASKQLQGFTEAFF. The CDR3 DNA reads TGTGCCAGCAAGCAACTTCAGGGATTCACTGAAGCTTTCTTT.

The gene calls are TRBV9 and TRBJ1-2; D is ambiguous. The CDR3 has 14 amino acids. Germline V gene data show CDR1 as SGDLS and CDR2 as YYNGEE. V lost 4 bases to trimming and J lost 4 bases, with 14 bases between them. This CDR3 reads CASSPTVAPYGYTF. Here the CDR3 DNA reads TGTGCCAGCAGCCCAACAGTGGCGCCCTATGGCTACACCTTC. The variable domain in full, with the rest retrieved from reference TRBV9 and TRBJ1-2, is DSGVTQTPKHLITATGQRVTLRCSPRSGDLSVYWYQQSLDQGLQFLIQYYNGEERAKGNILERFSAQQFPDLHSELNLSSLELGDSALYFCASSPTVAPYGYTFGSGTRLTVV.

The V gene is TRBV7-9, the J gene TRBJ2-3; TRBD2 agrees at 15 bases. Germline CDR1 and CDR2: SEHNR and FQNEAQ (reference sequence). The CDR3 is 15 amino acids. V shed 8 bases, J shed 7 bases, and the junction held 7 bases outside the gene matches. The CDR3: CASVPGLAGGNTQYF. CDR3 in DNA: TGTGCCAGCGTGCCCGGACTAGCGGGAGGGAATACGCAGTATTTT.